The sequence of this TCR beta chain was determined in a study of blood T cells in healthy people across ages. With a J-beta primer mix and a sample-barcoded 5' primer, a second PCR ran roughly 7 to 11 cycles. Using its own MiXCR run on the 5' RACE reads, TCRdb lists one record per CDR3 protein. The sample holds about 680,000 distinct CDR3 sequences, approximately 50% seen once. In germline, CDR1 is LGHNA, CDR2 YSLEER. Trimming took 1 base from V and 5 from J; bases not matched to a gene: 7. The CDR3 is 16 residues long. Sequenced sample: blood. The chain is built from TRBV4-3 and TRBJ2-5; 10 bases align to TRBD1. The clonotype originates from a woman in her sixties in good health. Written as DNA, the CDR3 is TGCGCCAGCAGCCAAGTGGGACAGGGGTTACGGGAGACCCAGTACTTC. Translation: CASSQVGQGLRETQYF.